This T cell receptor beta chain stems from a study of CD4+ T cells in melanoma. Study results and limitations: A reported correlation linked neoantigen-specific CD4+ T cells to CD8+, macrophage and B cell function.

The repertoire was sequenced with immunoSEQ multiplex PCR; TCRdb's copy has only in-frame clones and lacks some. Counted here are 17,000 or so clones, about 84% occurring once; the ten biggest clones make up approximately 5.6%. As for this clone: Its antigen remains unidentified.

This CDR3 comprises 16 residues. Germline CDR1 reads LNHNV; CDR2 reads YYDKDF (reference sequence). The germline V and J ends were trimmed by 1 base and 2 bases, with 14 bases remaining between them. The sample comprised cells from a culture (not recorded whether cultured in vitro). The chain employs TRBV15 and TRBJ1-2; unclear D gene. The TCR originated in a human donor with melanoma. This CDR3 is CATSRAPLPENYGYTF. The DNA of the CDR3 is TGTGCCACCAGCAGAGCCCCCCTACCAGAAAACTATGGCTACACCTTC.